The 16 T cell receptor beta chains in this list originate from one sample, sequenced in a study of T cell repertoires in aging, cancer and after chemotherapy. Multiplex touch-down PCR with TRB-A/B primers amplified rearranged V-D-J TRB sequences. TCRdb re-derived calls from the multiplex PCR reads in MiXCR, one entry per CDR3 protein. Of roughly 3,100 distinct CDR3 sequences in the sample, more than 25% were seen once. The template was genomic DNA from peripheral blood, not RNA. The sample was blood. The receptors were gathered from a human donor with a solid tumor.

Relative to its sample, this clonotype is medium-sized. The chain joins TRBV30 to TRBJ1-2, with TRBD1 identical over 12 bases. The CDR3 runs to 14 residues. The germline V gene encodes CDR1 GTSNPN and CDR2 SVGIG (reference sequence). The trim removed 3 bases at V and 5 bases at J, leaving 4 bases unmatched. This CDR3 reads CAWRGQGARYGYTF. As DNA, the CDR3 is TGTGCCTGGAGGGGACAGGGGGCGAGGTATGGCTACACCTTC.

This clonotype has only a few counts. The chain carries TRBV6-5 and TRBJ2-1, with 11 bases aligning to TRBD1. The CDR3 extends over 13 amino acids. Unmatched junction bases numbered 1, after V lost 4 bases and J lost 8 bases. The germline CDR1 and CDR2 sequences are MNHEY and SVGAGI. CDR3 DNA: TGTGCCAGCAGTTGGGGACAGGGGGATGAGCAGTTCTTC. Translated: CASSWGQGDEQFF.

In this sample, this clonotype is medium-sized. The V call is TRBV5-4, the J call TRBJ1-2; no clear D. The germline V and J ends were trimmed by 0 bases and 7 bases, with 13 bases remaining between them. CDR1 and CDR2 from the germline V gene are SGHNT and YYREEE (reference sequence). This CDR3 is 14 amino acids long. CDR3 sequence: CASSLAISSTGYTF. The CDR3 region has the DNA TGTGCCAGCAGCTTGGCCATCAGCTCGACTGGCTACACCTTC.

This clonotype is judged medium-sized (0.01 to 0.1%). The CDR3 is CAIRRGTDQETQYF. As DNA, the CDR3 is TGTGCCATCAGGAGGGGGACGGACCAAGAGACCCAGTACTTC. The chain is built from TRBV10-3 and TRBJ2-5; maybe TRBD1 (6 bases). Deletions cut 6 bases from V and 0 bases from J, with 11 bases between. The CDR3 sequence is 14 residues long. Germline loops: CDR1 ENHRY, CDR2 SYGVKD.

This clonotype is judged medium-sized. The V call is TRBV29-1, the J call TRBJ1-1, with D unresolved. This CDR3 is 13 amino acids long. V was trimmed by 6 bases and J by 1 base, leaving 12 bases between them. Germline CDR1 SQVTM, CDR2 ANQGSEA. The CDR3 protein is CSVEAGWNTEAFF. The CDR3 DNA sequence: TGCAGCGTCGAGGCAGGTTGGAACACTGAAGCTTTCTTT.

CDR3 region: CASSPDPRDNEQFF. CDR3 sequence (DNA): TGTGCCAGCAGCCCTGACCCCAGGGACAATGAGCAGTTCTTC. The chain links TRBV4-2 to TRBJ2-1; a weak D match, TRBD1 (5 bases). V was pared by 4 bases and J by 5 bases, with 12 bases between. Looked up from germline, CDR1 is LGHNA and CDR2 is YNFKEQ. CDR3 length equals 14 residues.

The chain is built from TRBV27 and TRBJ2-3, with 13 nucleotides matching TRBD2. The CDR3 sequence is 16 residues long. Germline lookup yields CDR1 MNHEY and CDR2 SMNVEV (reference sequence). The junction had 6 bases not matched to a gene; V was cut back by 9 bases and J by 0 bases. The CDR3: CASSRTSGRSTDTQYF. In nucleotides, the CDR3 is TGTGCCAGTAGTCGGACTAGCGGGAGAAGCACAGATACGCAGTATTTT.

V and J are TRBV19 and TRBJ1-5, with D perhaps matching TRBD1 (6 bases). Germline CDR1 reads LNHDA; CDR2 reads SQIVND (reference sequence). The CDR3 has 17 residues. V lost 6 bases, J lost 6 bases, and 24 bases lay in between. CDR3 DNA sequence: TGTGCCAGTAGCGAAGTACAGGGATGGGGGGTCGGTCAGCCCCAGCATTTT. Protein sequence: CASSEVQGWGVGQPQHF.

Within the sample, this clonotype is medium-sized. CDR3 in amino acids: CASSYLTEAFF. The CDR3 DNA follows: TGTGCCAGCAGTTACTTGACTGAAGCTTTCTTT. The chain combines TRBV6-5 with TRBJ1-1; D ambiguous. The CDR3 is 11 residues long. Trimming shortened V by 1 base and J by 5 bases, and 2 bases separated the two germline ends. Germline V lookup: CDR1 MNHEY, CDR2 SVGAGI.

This clonotype is categorized as medium-sized. V usage is TRBV27 and J usage is TRBJ1-5; D gene unclear. The V end was cut by 4 bases, the J end by 2 bases, with 3 bases between. The CDR3 spans 12 residues. CDR1 MNHEY and CDR2 SMNVEV come from the germline V gene (reference sequence). CDR3 DNA: TGTGCCAGCAGTTCCCGCAATCAGCCCCAGCATTTT. As protein: CASSSRNQPQHF.

J is TRBJ2-7 and V is TRBV19; 8 positions match TRBD2. V trimming: 4 bases; J trimming: 0 bases; junction bases outside the gene matches: 5. Germline CDR1 LNHDA, CDR2 SQIVND (reference sequence). This CDR3 comprises 15 residues. The CDR3, as DNA: TGTGCCAGTAGTAGACTAGCGCAAAGCTCCTACGAGCAGTACTTC. Translated, it gives CASSRLAQSSYEQYF.

In its sample, this clonotype is medium-sized. This rearrangement joins TRBV5-6 to TRBJ2-5, with D perhaps matching TRBD1 or TRBD2 (6 bases each). Germline loops: CDR1 SGHDT, CDR2 YYEEEE. This CDR3 has 14 residues. Between the trimmed V and J ends, which lost 1 base and 5 bases, there was a span of 12 bases. This CDR3 reads CASSLTQGGETQYF. The DNA of the CDR3 is TGTGCCAGCAGCTTGACCCAAGGGGGGGAGACCCAGTACTTC.

This chain joins TRBV7-2 and TRBJ1-1, with no clear D. The V gene's germline CDR1 is SGHTA and CDR2 FQGNSA. The CDR3 has 15 amino acids. V lost 4 bases and J lost 2, with 14 bases in between. The chain's CDR3 is CASSSPGSPNTEAFF. The CDR3 coding sequence is TGTGCCAGCAGCTCACCGGGGTCCCCAAACACTGAAGCTTTCTTT.

Points on this clonotype: This may stem from a read error, because a much larger clone lies one nucleotide away. The genes are TRBV5-4 and TRBJ2-1; TRBD1 agrees at 8 bases. This CDR3 is 15 amino acids long. V was pared by 4 bases and J by 5 bases, with 8 bases of the junction left unmatched. Per the germline V gene, CDR1 is SGHNT and CDR2 is YYREEE (reference sequence). CDR3 residues: CASSMDRALDNEQFF. The CDR3 DNA reads TGTGCCAGCAGCATGGACAGGGCCCTCGACAATGAGCAGTTCTTC.

The chain combines TRBV7-6 with TRBJ2-7; 8 bases are shared with TRBD1. CDR1 is SGHVS, CDR2 FNYEAQ, per germline. V shed 5 bases, J shed 4 bases, and the junction held 7 bases outside the gene matches. This CDR3 spans 14 amino acids. The CDR3 sequence: CASSQGAGKYEQYF. In DNA form, the CDR3 reads TGTGCCAGCAGCCAGGGGGCGGGGAAGTACGAGCAGTACTTC.

The rearrangement uses TRBV6-4 and TRBJ1-1; D gene unclear. The CDR3 loop spans 14 amino acids. The V and J ends lost 5 bases and 4 bases respectively, with 14 bases between them. The V gene's germline CDR1 is MRHNA and CDR2 SNTAGT. The CDR3, as DNA: TGTGCCAGCAGTCCCGGGTCCACGGGCACTGAAGCTTTCTTT. Translated, it gives CASSPGSTGTEAFF.